Each of the 25 T cell receptor beta chains below was sequenced from the same sample in a study of cytomegalovirus exposure and HLA in healthy donors. Amplification used 60 Vbeta primers and 13 Jbeta primers. Using immunoSEQ multiplex PCR, the repertoire was profiled, and TCRdb retains in-frame clones only, with some absent. The sample yields around 150,000 clones, 55% to 80% seen once. Sequencing was performed on PBMCs. These receptor sequences come from a woman between 55 and 75 years old in good health and CMV-seropositive.

V is TRBV19 and J is TRBJ2-6, with a weak D call TRBD1 (6 bases). V lost 1 base, J lost 0 bases, and 13 bases lay in between. This CDR3 spans 18 amino acids. Germline V lookup: CDR1 LNHDA, CDR2 SQIVND (reference sequence). Here the CDR3 reads CASSIVTGYLSGANVLTF. DNA for the CDR3: TGTGCCAGTAGTATAGTTACAGGGTACCTCTCTGGGGCCAACGTCCTGACTTTC.

This chain connects TRBV7-9 to TRBJ2-7, with D tentatively TRBD2 (6 bases). The germline V gene has CDR1 SEHNR and CDR2 FQNEAQ (reference sequence). The V gene lost 3 bases and the J gene lost 5 bases, with 11 bases spanning the gap. The CDR3 totals 13 residues. The CDR3 is CASSFGGMNEQYF. In DNA form, the CDR3 reads TGTGCCAGCAGCTTTGGCGGGATGAACGAGCAGTACTTC.

The chain is built from TRBV10-3 and TRBJ2-2, with D uncertain. The germline V gene has CDR1 ENHRY and CDR2 SYGVKD. Deletions cut 6 bases from V and 4 bases from J, with 9 bases between. CDR3 length equals 13 residues. DNA for the CDR3: TGTGCCATCAGAGCACAGATCACCGGGGAGCTGTTTTTT. This translates into CAIRAQITGELFF.

The chain recombines TRBV30 with TRBJ1-2; D is unclear. This CDR3 is 14 amino acids long. Germline V gene lookup returns CDR1 GTSNPN and CDR2 SVGIG (reference sequence). The CDR3 coding sequence is TGTGCGCAGTCTGGGGAGGGTTCCAGCTATGGCTACACCTTC. Protein: CAQSGEGSSYGYTF.

This clone occurred a few times. The chain combines TRBV19 with TRBJ1-5; 7 nucleotides line up with TRBD1. The length of the CDR3 is 17 residues. After removal of 1 base from V and 2 bases from J, the junction contained 8 bases not matched to a gene. Germline assignment: CDR1 LNHDA and CDR2 SQIVND (reference sequence). The CDR3 loop is CASSIVGTVYGNQPQHF. DNA for the CDR3: TGTGCCAGTAGTATAGTAGGGACAGTCTACGGCAATCAGCCCCAGCATTTT.

The V gene is TRBV25-1, the J gene TRBJ2-7, with D uncertain. Per germline, CDR1 MGHDK and CDR2 SYGVNS. With 5 bases removed from V and 0 bases from J, the gap between germline ends came to 8 bases. CDR3 length: 13 amino acids. The CDR3 here is CASSPYSSYEQYF. In nucleotides, the CDR3 is TGTGCCAGCAGTCCATATAGCTCCTACGAGCAGTACTTC.

The rearrangement joins TRBV14 to TRBJ2-5, with TRBD2 as a possible D gene (6 bases). The germline V gene encodes CDR1 SGHDN and CDR2 FVKESK. Trimming removed 1 base at V and 0 bases at J, with 9 bases between. CDR3 length: 15 residues. CDR3 region: CASSQARDYQETQYF. CDR3 bases: TGTGCCAGCAGCCAAGCTCGGGACTACCAAGAGACCCAGTACTTC.

The chain is built from TRBV11-2 and TRBJ2-3; tentative D call: TRBD2 (5 bases). This CDR3 region has 13 residues. CDR1 is SGHAT, CDR2 FQNNGV, per germline. The V and J ends lost 0 bases and 4 bases respectively, with 5 bases between them. The CDR3 sequence: CASSLERADTQYF. CDR3 sequence (DNA): TGTGCCAGCAGCTTAGAGAGGGCAGATACGCAGTATTTT.

This clone came up a few times. The chain is built from TRBV2 and TRBJ2-6, with 8 positions matching TRBD1. V lost 4 bases and J lost 0; bases outside the gene matches: 5. CDR3 length equals 17 residues. CDR1 and CDR2 from the germline V gene are SNHLY and FYNNEI. The CDR3 here is CASSGGTGRSGANVLTF. The CDR3 bases are TGTGCCAGCAGTGGCGGGACAGGACGCTCTGGGGCCAACGTCCTGACTTTC.

The chain combines TRBV6-6 with TRBJ2-7, with 7 bases that match TRBD1. The CDR3 runs to 12 residues. V shed 5 bases and J 6 bases; nucleotides not matched to a gene: 4. CDR1 and CDR2 (germline): MNHNY, SVGAGI (reference sequence). CDR3 amino acids: CASSQTGAEQYF. In DNA form, the CDR3 reads TGTGCCAGCAGTCAAACAGGGGCCGAGCAGTACTTC.

This clone has more than one count but fewer than ten. Other DNA sequences in the same sample also yield this CDR3. The chain carries TRBV7-3 and TRBJ2-1; 9 nucleotides agree with TRBD2. The CDR3 is 15 residues long. Germline V gene data show CDR1 as SGHTA and CDR2 as FQGTGA. Trimming at V came to 1 base and at J to 4 bases, leaving 2 bases not matched to a gene. The CDR3 bases are TGTGCCAGCAGCTTAAGTCTAGCGGGGTACAATGAGCAGTTCTTC. It specifies CASSLSLAGYNEQFF. Based on the CDR3 plus reference TRBV7-3 and TRBJ2-1, the full variable domain is GAGVSQTPSNKVTEKGKYVELRCDPISGHTALYWYRQSLGQGPEFLIYFQGTGAADDSGLPNDRFFAVRPEGSVSTLKIQRTERGDSAVYLCASSLSLAGYNEQFFGPGTRLTVL.

The chain uses TRBV7-2 and TRBJ2-7, with D perhaps matching TRBD1 (5 bases). CDR3 length: 13 residues. Germline assignment: CDR1 SGHTA and CDR2 FQGNSA. Trimming left V 5 bases short and J 12 bases short, with 20 bases between. For the CDR3, the DNA is TGTGCCAGCAGCCAAACCCGGTCAACACAGGTGTACTTC. Translation gives CASSQTRSTQVYF.

The chain is built from TRBV28 and TRBJ2-1, with D possibly matching TRBD2 (5 bases). The CDR3 is 13 residues long. The germline V gene has CDR1 MDHEN and CDR2 SYDVKM. Trimming took 7 bases from V and 5 from J, leaving 12 bases between them. In nucleotides, the CDR3 is TGTGCCAGCACGGACTCCAAAAACAATGAGCAGTTCTTC. Translating gives CASTDSKNNEQFF. Together with reference TRBV28 and TRBJ2-1, the CDR3 gives the full variable domain: DVKVTQSSRYLVKRTGEKVFLECVQDMDHENMFWYRQDPGLGLRLIYFSYDVKMKEKGDIPEGYSVSREKKERFSLILESASTNQTSMYLCASTDSKNNEQFFGPGTRLTVL.

The chain employs TRBV5-8 and TRBJ2-7; D possibly corresponds to TRBD2 (6 bases). Germline assignment: CDR1 SGHTS and CDR2 YDEGEE. The CDR3 has 15 residues. The V end lost 1 base, the J end lost 2 bases, and 13 bases lay between the germline ends. CDR3 DNA: TGTGCCAGCAGCTTGTTGCGGGAATCCACCTACGAGCAGTACTTC. Encoded protein: CASSLLRESTYEQYF. The variable domain in full, with the rest retrieved from reference TRBV5-8 and TRBJ2-7, is EAGVTQSPTHLIKTRGQQATLRCSPISGHTSVYWYQQALGLGLQFLLWYDEGEERNRGNFPPRFSGRQFPNYSSELNVNALELEDSALYLCASSLLRESTYEQYFGPGTRLTVT.

The chain links TRBV4-3 to TRBJ1-2, with 10 bases aligning to TRBD1. The CDR3 covers 15 residues. From germline, CDR1 is LGHNA and CDR2 YSLEER. V trimming: 0 bases; J trimming: 7 bases; junction bases outside the gene matches: 5. The CDR3 DNA reads TGCGCCAGCAGCCAAGACCAAGACAGGGGGCTTGGCTACACCTTC. This sequence encodes CASSQDQDRGLGYTF.

This chain joins TRBV5-4 and TRBJ1-1; 12 bases fit TRBD1. This CDR3 is built from 15 residues. The V and J ends lost 5 bases and 2 bases, in that order; junction bases with no gene match: 4. CDR1 and CDR2 (germline): SGHNT, YYREEE (reference sequence). As DNA, the CDR3 is TGTGCCAGCAGTCCCGGGACAGGGGGCAACACTGAAGCTTTCTTT. This gives the protein CASSPGTGGNTEAFF.

The chain joins TRBV7-8 to TRBJ1-1; no reliable D call. CDR1 and CDR2 (germline): SGHVS, FQNEAQ. The V gene lost 5 bases and the J gene lost 4 bases, with 11 bases spanning the gap. The CDR3 covers 13 residues. CDR3 residues: CASSEGLITEAFF. In DNA, the CDR3 is TGTGCCAGCAGCGAGGGCCTTATCACTGAAGCTTTCTTT.

J is TRBJ1-3 and V is TRBV7-2; possibly TRBD1 for D (6 bases). The V end lost 1 base, the J end lost 8 bases, and 9 bases lay between the germline ends. The V gene's germline CDR1 is SGHTA and CDR2 FQGNSA. The CDR3 totals 13 residues. CDR3 nucleotides: TGTGCCAGCAGCTTAGATGGGGGCGACACCATATATTTT. It encodes CASSLDGGDTIYF. The whole variable domain, filled in from reference TRBV7-2 and TRBJ1-3, reads GAGVSQSPSNKVTEKGKDVELRCDPISGHTALYWYRQSLGQGLEFLIYFQGNSAPDKSGLPSDRFSAERTGGSVSTLTIQRTQQEDSAVYLCASSLDGGDTIYFGEGSWLTVV.

This clone was detected only once. The chain combines TRBV30 with TRBJ2-2; weak D call: TRBD2 (6 bases). The CDR3 length is 17 residues. Germline loops: CDR1 GTSNPN, CDR2 SVGIG (reference sequence). The germline V and J ends were trimmed by 5 bases and 1 base, with 20 bases remaining between them. The CDR3 spells CAWGDSPGVLNTGELFF. CDR3 nucleotide sequence: TGTGCCTGGGGAGACTCGCCGGGGGTTTTGAACACCGGGGAGCTGTTTTTT.

J is TRBJ2-2 and V is TRBV4-1; D not certain. The CDR3 has 17 amino acids. The germline CDR1 and CDR2 sequences are MGHRA and YSYEKL. The ends were cut back, 0 bases at V and 5 bases at J, with 16 bases in the middle. The DNA for the CDR3 is TGCGCCAGCAGCCAAGAACCTCCCCCCGTTGAGACCGGGGAGCTGTTTTTT. It encodes CASSQEPPPVETGELFF.

This clone has only a few counts. V gene TRBV4-3 combines with J gene TRBJ2-7, with 9 bases aligning to TRBD1. The CDR3 totals 15 residues. Germline V gene data show CDR1 as LGHNA and CDR2 as YSLEER. V dropped 1 base and J dropped 2; count of bases not matched to a gene: 3. The CDR3 region is CASSQGTGVPYEQYF. The CDR3 DNA reads TGCGCCAGCAGCCAAGGGACAGGGGTTCCCTACGAGCAGTACTTC.

The gene calls are TRBV27 and TRBJ2-7, with 8 positions matching TRBD1. This CDR3 has 13 residues. After removal of 3 bases from V and 6 bases from J, the junction contained 4 bases not matched to a gene. CDR1 and CDR2 (germline): MNHEY, SMNVEV (reference sequence). DNA for the CDR3: TGTGCCAGCAGTTTGGACAGGGTAGCCGAGCAGTACTTC. This sequence encodes CASSLDRVAEQYF.

The chain employs TRBV19 and TRBJ1-5; possibly TRBD1 for D (6 bases). This CDR3 is built from 14 residues. Germline V gives CDR1 LNHDA, CDR2 SQIVND (reference sequence). V was pared by 4 bases and J by 0 bases, with 7 bases between. The CDR3 DNA sequence: TGTGCCAGTAGTAACAGGGTTAGCAATCAGCCCCAGCATTTT. Its protein product is CASSNRVSNQPQHF.

The chain employs TRBV27 and TRBJ1-1; the match to TRBD1 covers 8 bases. Germline values: CDR1 MNHEY, CDR2 SMNVEV (reference sequence). CDR3 size: 13 residues. Unmatched junction bases numbered 7, after V lost 5 bases and J lost 8 bases. CDR3 amino acids: CASSRTGRSEAFF. Written as DNA, the CDR3 is TGTGCCAGCAGTCGGACAGGGAGAAGCGAAGCTTTCTTT.

The chain joins TRBV7-9 to TRBJ2-7; no definite D call. V dropped 2 bases and J dropped 0 bases, with 11 bases sitting between them. The CDR3 length is 15 residues. Germline CDR1 reads SEHNR; CDR2 reads FQNEAQ (reference sequence). Here the CDR3 DNA reads TGTGCCAGCAGCTTATCAGCACGCGGCTCCTACGAGCAGTACTTC. Translation gives CASSLSARGSYEQYF.